The following is a T cell receptor beta chain sequence with its context. This entry is derived from a study of identical twins. The J segment lost 3 bases and the V segment lost 1 base, leaving 8 bases of the junction unmatched. Looked up from germline, CDR1 is MGHRA and CDR2 is YSYEKL. The CDR3 has 17 amino acids. TCRdb independently ran MiXCR on the 5' RACE reads; one entry per CDR3 protein. Of around 1.7 million distinct CDR3 sequences in the sample, around 29% are singletons; the top ten hold 0.27%. Sample: cord blood. The J gene is TRBJ2-1, the V gene TRBV4-1, with 8 bases aligning to TRBD2. This receptor was taken from a newborn girl in good health. CDR3 sequence (DNA): TGCGCCAGCAGCCAAGGATCGGAGCGGGGGCTCTACAATGAGCAGTTCTTC. Translating gives CASSQGSERGLYNEQFF.